A single sample gave rise to the 30 T cell receptor beta chains below, sequenced in a study of cytomegalovirus exposure and HLA in healthy donors. Libraries were prepared by immunoSEQ multiplex PCR; TCRdb keeps only in-frame clonotypes and omits some of them. The table has some 240,000 clones, more than 75% seen once; the top ten hold 2%. What was sequenced was PBMCs. The source is a woman aged 18-29 years in good health and CMV-seropositive.

The chain employs TRBV28 and TRBJ2-1, with a possible D match to TRBD1 (5 bases). The V end lost 4 bases, the J end lost 1 base, and 14 bases lay between the germline ends. CDR3 length: 16 amino acids. Germline V gene lookup returns CDR1 MDHEN and CDR2 SYDVKM. CDR3 in DNA: TGTGCCAGCAGTTCCCCGGCCAGGGCGTCCTACAATGAGCAGTTCTTC. The encoded protein is CASSSPARASYNEQFF.

This chain connects TRBV5-4 to TRBJ1-2; TRBD1 aligns across 8 bases. Germline assignment: CDR1 SGHNT and CDR2 YYREEE (reference sequence). The CDR3 loop spans 14 amino acids. Trimming cost V 2 bases and J 4 bases; bases outside gene matches: 4. Here the CDR3 reads CASSFSGTGYGYTF. For the CDR3, the DNA is TGTGCCAGCAGCTTCTCCGGGACAGGCTATGGCTACACCTTC.

The genes are TRBV4-2 and TRBJ2-7; no firm D call. CDR1 is LGHNA and CDR2 is YNFKEQ in the germline V gene. The V end lost 2 bases, the J end lost 3 bases, and 5 bases lay between the germline ends. CDR3 length: 12 amino acids. DNA for the CDR3: TGTGCCAGCAGCCAATCGGGCTACGAGCAGTACTTC. This encodes CASSQSGYEQYF.

Here the CDR3 reads CASTRGNTGELFF. The CDR3 DNA reads as TGTGCCAGCACCAGGGGGAACACCGGGGAGCTGTTTTTT. The chain links TRBV6-6 to TRBJ2-2; maybe TRBD1 (6 bases). The V gene's germline CDR1 is MNHNY and CDR2 SVGAGI (reference sequence). This CDR3 is built from 13 residues. V was pared by 7 bases and J by 1 base, with 7 bases between.

CDR3 nucleotides: TGTGCCAGCAGTGAAGCGCTTCTAGCGGGAGGGCCGTGGGATACGCAGTATTTT. Translating it yields CASSEALLAGGPWDTQYF. The chain carries TRBV6-1 and TRBJ2-3; 12 bases align to TRBD2. The CDR3 contains 18 residues. Looked up from germline, CDR1 is MNHNS and CDR2 is SASEGT. The V and J ends lost 0 bases and 6 bases, in that order; junction bases with no gene match: 10.

The chain recombines TRBV11-2 with TRBJ1-3; no clear D gene. Trimming took off 0 bases at V and 0 bases at J, with 9 bases between the two ends. CDR1 and CDR2 (germline): SGHAT, FQNNGV. CDR3 length equals 16 residues. DNA of the CDR3: TGTGCCAGCAGCTTAGAGGGCCCAGCCTCTGGAAACACCATATATTTT. Amino acid sequence: CASSLEGPASGNTIYF.

This chain links TRBV5-6 with TRBJ2-7; D is uncertain. There are 12 residues in the CDR3. Germline V CDR1 and CDR2: SGHDT, YYEEEE. With 4 bases removed from V and 4 bases from J, the gap between germline ends came to 9 bases. CDR3 protein: CASSLSLYEQYF. The CDR3 DNA sequence: TGTGCCAGCAGCCTTTCTTTGTACGAGCAGTACTTC.

The V and J genes are TRBV2 and TRBJ2-1, with D possibly TRBD2 on 7 matching bases. Looked up from germline, CDR1 is SNHLY and CDR2 is FYNNEI. Trimming removed 7 bases from V and 0 bases from J, with 31 bases in between. The CDR3 has 21 residues. CDR3 coding DNA: TGTGCCAGCATCGAAGGGGGAGGGCCATACCGTGAACCGAGCTCCTACAATGAGCAGTTCTTC. Protein: CASIEGGGPYREPSSYNEQFF.

The V call is TRBV7-2, the J call TRBJ1-3; tentative D call: TRBD1 (6 bases). V was trimmed by 6 bases and J by 2 bases, leaving 17 bases between them. The germline CDR1 and CDR2 sequences are SGHTA and FQGNSA. CDR3 length: 16 amino acids. CDR3 amino acids: CASSKGGPGTGNTIYF. For the CDR3, the DNA is TGTGCCAGCAGTAAGGGGGGGCCAGGGACTGGAAACACCATATATTTT.

The chain is built from TRBV5-1 and TRBJ1-1, with TRBD1 matching 10 bases. The germline CDR1 and CDR2 sequences are SGHRS and YFSETQ. This CDR3 contains 13 residues. Trimming removed 5 bases from V and 8 bases from J; junction bases left unmatched: 6. The CDR3 coding sequence is TGCGCCAGCAGGAGGGACAGGGGAGGGGAAGCTTTCTTT. Translated, it gives CASRRDRGGEAFF.

V is TRBV5-8 and J is TRBJ2-7; TRBD1 matches at 7 bases. V dropped 7 bases and J dropped 2; count of bases not matched to a gene: 12. The CDR3 sequence is 15 residues long. The germline V gene encodes CDR1 SGHTS and CDR2 YDEGEE. CDR3 protein: CASGYSHRGTYEQYF. CDR3 sequence (DNA): TGTGCCAGCGGATACAGCCACAGGGGAACCTACGAGCAGTACTTC.

The CDR3: CASTGLADSYEQYF. In DNA form, the CDR3 reads TGTGCCAGCACCGGTCTAGCCGATTCCTACGAGCAGTACTTC. J is TRBJ2-7 and V is TRBV14, with a weak D call TRBD2 (5 bases). Trimming removed 7 bases from V and 1 base from J, with 14 bases in between. CDR3 size: 14 residues. Germline CDR1 is SGHDN and CDR2 is FVKESK.

This rearrangement joins TRBV30 to TRBJ1-1; D not resolved. Germline values: CDR1 GTSNPN, CDR2 SVGIG (reference sequence). The V end was cut by 0 bases, the J end by 3 bases, with 14 bases between. The length of the CDR3 is 15 residues. The CDR3 sequence: CAWSVGSPGDTEAFF. CDR3 nucleotide sequence: TGTGCCTGGAGTGTAGGGTCCCCCGGGGACACTGAAGCTTTCTTT.

The J gene is TRBJ1-1, the V gene TRBV29-1; 7 bases fit TRBD1. CDR1 SQVTM and CDR2 ANQGSEA come from the germline V gene. With V trimmed by 7 bases and J by 8 bases, 7 bases remained unmatched. The CDR3 contains 11 residues. The CDR3 bases are TGCAGCGACGGAGGCAGGGGGGAAGCTTTCTTT. Protein product: CSDGGRGEAFF.

The chain couples TRBV13 to TRBJ2-7, with TRBD1 matching 12 bases. The J segment lost 3 bases and the V segment lost 5 bases, leaving 5 bases of the junction unmatched. From germline, CDR1 is PRHDT and CDR2 FYEKMQ (reference sequence). This CDR3 spans 15 amino acids. The CDR3 DNA reads TGTGCCAGCAGCCCGGGACAGGGGGCGATCTACGAGCAGTACTTC. The encoded protein is CASSPGQGAIYEQYF. Variable domain in full (rest from reference TRBV13 and TRBJ2-7): AAGVIQSPRHLIKEKRETATLKCYPIPRHDTVYWYQQGPGQDPQFLISFYEKMQSDKGSIPDRFSAQQFSDYHSELNMSSLELGDSALYFCASSPGQGAIYEQYFGPGTRLTVT.

Written as DNA, the CDR3 is TGCGCCAGCAGCCAAGCCCGGGACATCGCCTACGAGCAGTACTTC. Its protein is CASSQARDIAYEQYF. The chain couples TRBV4-1 to TRBJ2-7; D perhaps matches TRBD1 (6 bases). V lost 1 base to trimming and J lost 2 bases, with 12 bases between them. CDR1 and CDR2 (germline): MGHRA, YSYEKL. The CDR3 is 15 amino acids.

This chain connects TRBV4-1 to TRBJ2-1, with 10 bases that match TRBD2. Trimming at V came to 0 bases and at J to 3 bases, leaving 17 bases not matched to a gene. The germline V gene encodes CDR1 MGHRA and CDR2 YSYEKL. The CDR3 length is 21 residues. Here the CDR3 reads CASSQDNRRGLAELYYNEQFF. The CDR3 DNA sequence: TGCGCCAGCAGCCAAGATAATCGCCGTGGACTAGCGGAGCTATACTACAATGAGCAGTTCTTC.

The CDR3 protein is CASSLALAGHTDTQYF. CDR3 DNA: TGTGCCAGCAGCTTGGCGCTAGCGGGCCATACAGATACGCAGTATTTT. The chain recombines TRBV11-3 with TRBJ2-3; 8 positions match TRBD2. CDR3 length equals 16 residues. Trimming cost V 3 bases and J 3 bases; bases outside gene matches: 8. Germline V gene lookup returns CDR1 SGHNT and CDR2 YENEEA.

The J gene is TRBJ1-1, the V gene TRBV5-1, with a possible D match to TRBD1 (6 bases). There are 13 residues in the CDR3. Trimming removed 3 bases at V and 1 base at J, with 7 bases between. In germline, CDR1 is SGHRS, CDR2 YFSETQ. This CDR3 is CASSSTGNTEAFF. The CDR3 DNA sequence: TGCGCCAGCAGCTCGACAGGGAACACTGAAGCTTTCTTT.

The DNA for the CDR3 is TGTGCCAGCAGCGTATTAGCGGGAAGCACAGATACGCAGTATTTT. This gives the protein CASSVLAGSTDTQYF. This chain uses TRBV9 with TRBJ2-3; the match to TRBD2 covers 8 bases. Germline loops: CDR1 SGDLS, CDR2 YYNGEE. The CDR3 length is 15 residues. V gave up 1 base and J gave up 0 bases; unmatched junction bases: 1.

The CDR3 sequence: CASSPGQGPGELFF. The CDR3 nucleotides read TGTGCCAGCAGCCCGGGACAGGGACCCGGGGAGCTGTTTTTT. The gene calls are TRBV7-3 and TRBJ2-2, with 9 nucleotides matching TRBD1. CDR3 length: 14 residues. Germline assignment: CDR1 SGHTA and CDR2 FQGTGA. V lost 5 bases and J lost 6; bases outside the gene matches: 4.

The rearrangement uses TRBV11-2 and TRBJ2-7; D ambiguous. Trimming cost V 0 bases and J 3 bases, with 9 bases left between them. CDR1 is SGHAT and CDR2 is FQNNGV in the germline V gene. This CDR3 region has 14 residues. The CDR3 region has the DNA TGTGCCAGCAGCTTAGATCGGCTAGTCTACGAGCAGTACTTC. Protein product: CASSLDRLVYEQYF.

The genes are TRBV30 and TRBJ1-2; possible D gene TRBD1, 6 bases. The CDR3 sequence is 13 residues long. Germline-derived CDR1 and CDR2 are GTSNPN and SVGIG (reference sequence). Trimming cost V 4 bases and J 8 bases, with 17 bases left between them. The CDR3 nucleotides are TGTGCCTGGAACAGGGAAAGTTCGGGGGGCTACACCTTC. Translation: CAWNRESSGGYTF.

This chain uses TRBV10-3 with TRBJ2-7; 13 bases fit TRBD2. CDR1 is ENHRY and CDR2 is SYGVKD in the germline V gene. This CDR3 has 17 amino acids. Germline trimming cut 3 bases from V and 2 bases from J; bases unmatched to any gene: 7. CDR3 amino acids: CAISDREGTSGTYEQYF. The CDR3 nucleotides are TGTGCCATCAGTGATCGAGAAGGGACTAGCGGGACCTACGAGCAGTACTTC.

CDR3: CASSLSTSGVYEQYF. CDR3 in DNA: TGCGCCAGCAGCTTGAGCACTAGCGGAGTTTACGAGCAGTACTTC. This chain joins TRBV5-1 and TRBJ2-7, with 8 bases aligning to TRBD2. The V gene's germline CDR1 is SGHRS and CDR2 YFSETQ. The CDR3 totals 15 residues. The ends lost 1 base at V and 4 bases at J; junction bases unmatched: 7.

This sequence joins TRBV18 and TRBJ1-1, with D tentatively TRBD1 (5 bases). The CDR3 runs 15 residues. CDR1 and CDR2 (germline): KGHSH, LQKENI. Trimming cost V 2 bases and J 3 bases, with 13 bases left between them. CDR3 sequence reads: CASSPAGREYTEAFF. In DNA, the CDR3 is TGTGCCAGCTCACCAGCAGGGAGGGAGTACACTGAAGCTTTCTTT.

The V gene is TRBV9, the J gene TRBJ2-1, with TRBD2 matching 7 bases. J lost 0 bases, V lost 4 bases, and 7 bases had no gene match. Germline values: CDR1 SGDLS, CDR2 YYNGEE. The CDR3 length is 16 residues. This CDR3 reads CASSPVGGSSYNEQFF. CDR3 in DNA: TGTGCCAGCAGCCCGGTGGGCGGGAGCTCCTACAATGAGCAGTTCTTC.

This chain links TRBV11-2 with TRBJ1-4, with 12 positions matching TRBD1. Germline V gives CDR1 SGHAT, CDR2 FQNNGV. The J segment lost 11 bases and the V segment lost 6 bases, leaving 16 bases of the junction unmatched. This CDR3 has 17 residues. The CDR3 DNA sequence: TGTGCCAGCAGACTACCGGGACAGGGGGCTTTTAAGTCCAAACTGTTTTTT. This codes for CASRLPGQGAFKSKLFF. Full variable domain (rest looked up from reference TRBV11-2 and TRBJ1-4): EAGVAQSPRYKIIEKRQSVAFWCNPISGHATLYWYQQILGQGPKLLIQFQNNGVVDDSQLPKDRFSAERLKGVDSTLKIQPAKLEDSAVYLCASRLPGQGAFKSKLFFGSGTQLSVL.

The gene calls are TRBV28 and TRBJ2-4; TRBD2 is a possible D gene (6 bases). The V and J ends lost 1 base and 8 bases respectively, with 15 bases between them. Per the germline V gene, CDR1 is MDHEN and CDR2 is SYDVKM. CDR3 length equals 15 residues. CDR3 sequence: CASSLSGEANDIQYF. The CDR3 region has the DNA TGTGCCAGCAGTTTATCGGGGGAGGCCAATGACATTCAGTACTTC.

The chain is built from TRBV27 and TRBJ1-2; D is undetermined. V lost 2 bases, J lost 4 bases, and 14 bases lay in between. The CDR3 totals 15 residues. The germline V gene has CDR1 MNHEY and CDR2 SMNVEV (reference sequence). The DNA for the CDR3 is TGTGCCAGCAGTTTAATTGGAACCTCGGGCTATGGCTACACCTTC. The encoded protein is CASSLIGTSGYGYTF.